This entry concerns a single TCR beta chain. Its specificity is not known. RNA transcripts were the source from which TCR beta CDR3 regions were amplified. First-round RT-PCR relied on HTBI primers, and a second-round multiplex PCR came next. One entry per CDR3 protein results from TCRdb running MiXCR on the multiplex PCR reads. The table has about 410,000 distinct CDR3 sequences, 15% to 20% seen once. The data are from a study of Graves' ophthalmopathy and Graves' hyperthyroidism. The CDR3 covers 13 residues. CDR1 is SQVTM and CDR2 is ANQGSEA in the germline V gene. Trimming stripped 0 bases from V and 0 bases from J, with 5 bases between. Disease in donors with ophthalmopathy had moderate-to-severe activity, CAS ≥3, NOSPECS ≥4 and under 3 months' duration. Study-level results: Progression of ophthalmopathy was predicted by the model with 60% to 71% sensitivity and roughly 73% specificity. Most thyroid-expanded clonotypes exceeding 0.001 frequency were also found in blood.

The chain employs TRBV29-1 and TRBJ1-2; D uncertain. The sample consisted of peripheral blood. The sequence was collected from a woman between 18 and 29 years old with Graves' ophthalmopathy. In DNA form, the CDR3 reads TGCAGCGTTGAAGACCAGACTAACTATGGCTACACCTTC. It is translated as CSVEDQTNYGYTF.